This passage covers 30 T cell receptor beta chains from one sample sequenced in a study of T cell responses to AZD1222 COVID-19 vaccine. Here immunoSEQ multiplex PCR was the method, and the copy in TCRdb shows in-frame clones only, minus some. The table has more than 95,000 clones, over 90% seen once; the top ten hold 5%. The specimen was peripheral blood, collected on day 0 of AZD1222 vaccination. The receptors here all came from an adult in good health.

This chain joins TRBV5-1 and TRBJ2-1; perhaps D is TRBD1 or TRBD2 (5 bases each). The CDR3 covers 14 residues. V was cut by 5 bases and J by 2 bases, with 11 bases left in between. The germline CDR1 and CDR2 sequences are SGHRS and YFSETQ. Here the CDR3 DNA reads TGCGCCAGCAGTGTGCAGGGAGCCTACAATGAGCAGTTCTTC. Translation gives CASSVQGAYNEQFF.

V and J are TRBV5-4 and TRBJ2-2; no clear D. The V and J ends lost 0 bases and 7 bases respectively, with 4 bases between them. The CDR3 consists of 12 residues. Germline lookup yields CDR1 SGHNT and CDR2 YYREEE (reference sequence). CDR3 residues: CASSLGIGELFF. The DNA for the CDR3 is TGTGCCAGCAGCTTGGGGATCGGGGAGCTGTTTTTT.

CDR3 DNA: TGTGCCAGCTCACCATCCCGGGGACGGTTCTACGAGCAGTACTTC. Translated: CASSPSRGRFYEQYF. The V and J genes are TRBV18 and TRBJ2-7; D may match TRBD1 or TRBD2 (5 bases each). V lost 2 bases, J lost 3 bases, and 14 bases lay in between. Germline CDR1 KGHSH, CDR2 LQKENI. This CDR3 comprises 15 residues.

The chain recombines TRBV30 with TRBJ2-3; the match to TRBD1 covers 8 bases. Germline V gene lookup returns CDR1 GTSNPN and CDR2 SVGIG (reference sequence). The junction had 1 base not matched to a gene; V was cut back by 2 bases and J by 6 bases. This CDR3 region has 12 residues. The chain's CDR3 is CAWSQGADTQYF. The DNA of the CDR3 is TGTGCCTGGAGTCAGGGGGCCGATACGCAGTATTTT.

The chain uses TRBV6-6 and TRBJ1-6; the D gene is possibly TRBD1 (5 bases). Germline V gene data show CDR1 as MNHNY and CDR2 as SVGAGI (reference sequence). CDR3 length: 16 residues. Trimming pared 2 bases from V and 1 base from J, leaving 9 bases between. The CDR3 spells CASSYGGESYNSPLHF. The CDR3 nucleotides are TGTGCCAGCAGTTACGGGGGGGAATCCTATAATTCACCCCTCCACTTT.

The J gene is TRBJ1-2, the V gene TRBV10-2; possible D gene TRBD1, 5 bases. This CDR3 spans 12 amino acids. Germline V lookup: CDR1 WSHSY, CDR2 SAAADI. Trimming left V 5 bases short and J 8 bases short, with 12 bases between. CDR3 sequence (DNA): TGCGCCAGCAGTCTACGGGGGAACGGCTACACCTTC. Its translation is CASSLRGNGYTF.

The V gene is TRBV7-9, the J gene TRBJ2-3; tentative D call: TRBD1 (5 bases). This CDR3 contains 15 residues. Germline CDR1 is SEHNR and CDR2 is FQNEAQ (reference sequence). Trimming took off 1 base at V and 3 bases at J, with 11 bases between the two ends. The CDR3 spells CASSLGGPWTDTQYF. CDR3 bases: TGTGCCAGCAGCTTAGGGGGCCCATGGACAGATACGCAGTATTTT.

The V call is TRBV5-1, the J call TRBJ2-1, with D tentatively TRBD1 (5 bases). The ends were cut back, 0 bases at V and 4 bases at J, with 11 bases in the middle. This CDR3 is 15 amino acids long. Per the germline V gene, CDR1 is SGHRS and CDR2 is YFSETQ. The CDR3 DNA sequence: TGCGCCAGCAGCTTGGCGACAGTTTCTTACAATGAGCAGTTCTTC. It yields the protein CASSLATVSYNEQFF.

The chain is built from TRBV7-2 and TRBJ2-5; no reliable D call. The CDR3 has 14 amino acids. Germline loops: CDR1 SGHTA, CDR2 FQGNSA. The V gene lost 0 bases and the J gene lost 3 bases, with 8 bases spanning the gap. This chain's CDR3 is CASSLAFAEETQYF. In DNA, the CDR3 is TGTGCCAGCAGCTTAGCGTTCGCGGAAGAGACCCAGTACTTC.

V gene TRBV4-1 combines with J gene TRBJ2-2, with 14 bases that match TRBD2. The CDR3 is made up of 17 amino acids. V shed 1 base, J shed 3 bases, and the junction held 1 base outside the gene matches. Germline assignment: CDR1 MGHRA and CDR2 YSYEKL. CDR3 bases: TGCGCCAGCAGCCAAGGGACTAGCGGGAGGTACACCGGGGAGCTGTTTTTT. This sequence encodes CASSQGTSGRYTGELFF.

The rearrangement joins TRBV3-1 (or the pseudogene TRBV3-2) to TRBJ2-7; D unclear. Germline assignment: CDR1 LGHDT and CDR2 YNNKEL (reference sequence). The CDR3 runs to 15 residues. V lost 1 base and J lost 6, with 16 bases in between. The CDR3 loop reads CASSQGSSTASEQYF. CDR3 in DNA: TGTGCCAGCAGCCAAGGGTCCTCTACTGCCTCCGAGCAGTACTTC.

The rearrangement links TRBV4-1 to TRBJ2-7; 7 positions agree with TRBD2. V was clipped by 4 bases and J by 3 bases; unmatched bases: 12. CDR1 and CDR2 (germline): MGHRA, YSYEKL. This CDR3 is built from 16 residues. CDR3 in amino acids: CASSRETGLPFYEQYF. In nucleotides, the CDR3 is TGCGCCAGCAGCCGGGAGACGGGACTACCATTCTACGAGCAGTACTTC.

The V and J genes are TRBV6-2 or TRBV6-3 and TRBJ2-1; 10 bases line up with TRBD2. The trim removed 5 bases at V and 5 bases at J, leaving 9 bases unmatched. Germline-derived CDR1 and CDR2 are MNHEY and SVGEGT. The CDR3 totals 16 residues. The CDR3 coding sequence is TGTGCCAGCAGTCGGTCACGACTAGCGGGCCACAATGAGCAGTTCTTC. It yields the protein CASSRSRLAGHNEQFF.

The chain recombines TRBV5-5 with TRBJ1-6; D is unresolved. The CDR3 runs to 16 residues. Germline values: CDR1 SGHKS, CDR2 YYEKEE (reference sequence). The V end lost 2 bases, the J end lost 0 bases, and 9 bases lay between the germline ends. The CDR3 nucleotides read TGTGCCAGCAGCTTTGATCACAGCTCCTATAATTCACCCCTCCACTTT. It translates to CASSFDHSSYNSPLHF.

The V call is TRBV27, the J call TRBJ2-2, with 7 bases that match TRBD2. The CDR3 is 12 amino acids. Trimming at V came to 8 bases and at J to 7 bases, leaving 4 bases not matched to a gene. CDR1 and CDR2 (germline): MNHEY, SMNVEV (reference sequence). The CDR3 nucleotides read TGTGCCAGCGGAGGGGAGGGCGGGGAGCTGTTTTTT. Its protein product is CASGGEGGELFF.

This CDR3 is CASSQFETGDTQYF. The CDR3 nucleotides are TGTGCCAGCAGCCAATTTGAGACCGGAGATACGCAGTATTTT. The chain has TRBV3-1 (or the pseudogene TRBV3-2) and TRBJ2-3; D remains ambiguous. The germline V gene encodes CDR1 LGHDT and CDR2 YNNKEL (reference sequence). V lost 2 bases and J 5 bases, leaving 11 bases between the germline ends. CDR3 size: 14 residues.

The chain couples TRBV18 to TRBJ2-1; D may be TRBD1 (6 bases). Trimming shortened V by 3 bases and J by 5 bases, and 8 bases separated the two germline ends. The germline gives CDR1 KGHSH, CDR2 LQKENI. This CDR3 contains 13 residues. The CDR3 is CASSPGHNNEQFF. CDR3 DNA sequence: TGTGCCAGCTCACCGGGACACAACAATGAGCAGTTCTTC.

The chain joins TRBV29-1 to TRBJ2-2; D ambiguous. Trimming took off 5 bases at V and 5 bases at J, with 12 bases between the two ends. CDR3 length equals 13 residues. Germline loops: CDR1 SQVTM, CDR2 ANQGSEA. CDR3 in DNA: TGCAGCGTTTCGAACCCCAGTACCGGGGAGCTGTTTTTT. Its translation: CSVSNPSTGELFF.

The genes are TRBV11-2 and TRBJ2-1; 12 bases map to TRBD2. Germline values: CDR1 SGHAT, CDR2 FQNNGV. The CDR3 is made up of 16 amino acids. Unmatched junction bases numbered 5, after V lost 2 bases and J lost 6 bases. The CDR3 loop reads CASSLSLAGGSNEQFF. The CDR3 DNA reads TGTGCCAGCAGCTTATCACTAGCGGGAGGAAGCAATGAGCAGTTCTTC.

This sequence joins TRBV30 and TRBJ1-2; TRBD1 might be the D (6 bases). CDR1 is GTSNPN, CDR2 SVGIG, per germline (reference sequence). The germline V and J ends were trimmed by 7 bases and 8 bases, with 20 bases remaining between them. The CDR3 contains 13 residues. In nucleotides, the CDR3 is TGTGCCTCTTACACGGGGACACCCGAGGGCTACACCTTC. Translated, it gives CASYTGTPEGYTF.

This chain links TRBV27 with TRBJ2-7; 8 bases line up with TRBD1. The CDR3 totals 12 residues. V dropped 6 bases and J dropped 6; count of bases not matched to a gene: 4. Germline V CDR1 and CDR2: MNHEY, SMNVEV (reference sequence). CDR3 nucleotides: TGTGCCAGCAGGACAGGGGTGGGCGAGCAGTACTTC. Its translation: CASRTGVGEQYF.

This sequence joins TRBV5-8 and TRBJ2-2; possibly TRBD1 for D (6 bases). CDR3 length: 14 residues. Trimming stripped 5 bases from V and 3 bases from J, with 11 bases between. Germline V gene data show CDR1 as SGHTS and CDR2 as YDEGEE. CDR3: CASRTGTYTGELFF. In DNA form, the CDR3 reads TGTGCCAGCAGGACCGGGACATACACCGGGGAGCTGTTTTTT.

The CDR3 loop reads CASSLAPSSYEQYF. The CDR3, as DNA: TGCGCCAGCAGCTTGGCCCCAAGCTCCTACGAGCAGTACTTC. V is TRBV5-1 and J is TRBJ2-7, with D uncertain. This CDR3 has 14 amino acids. The germline CDR1 and CDR2 sequences are SGHRS and YFSETQ. The V gene lost 0 bases and the J gene lost 0 bases, with 7 bases spanning the gap. Full variable domain (rest looked up from reference TRBV5-1 and TRBJ2-7): KAGVTQTPRYLIKTRGQQVTLSCSPISGHRSVSWYQQTPGQGLQFLFEYFSETQRNKGNFPGRFSGRQFSNSRSEMNVSTLELGDSALYLCASSLAPSSYEQYFGPGTRLTVT.

V gene TRBV12-3 or TRBV12-4 combines with J gene TRBJ1-2; D gene ambiguous. The CDR3 consists of 11 residues. Trimming took off 6 bases at V and 3 bases at J, with 5 bases between the two ends. The CDR3 DNA sequence: TGTGCCAGCAGAGGGTACTATGGCTACACCTTC. Protein sequence: CASRGYYGYTF.

The chain joins TRBV6-5 to TRBJ1-2; D is ambiguous. This CDR3 has 13 amino acids. With 7 bases removed from V and 7 bases from J, the gap between germline ends came to 16 bases. Germline values: CDR1 MNHEY, CDR2 SVGAGI. CDR3 nucleotides: TGTGCCAGCACCTTACACCGGTTTGCTGGCTACACCTTC. Protein product: CASTLHRFAGYTF.

The J gene is TRBJ2-1, the V gene TRBV4-2; 8 bases agree with TRBD2. CDR1 is LGHNA, CDR2 YNFKEQ, per germline. The CDR3 sequence is 17 residues long. V was clipped by 0 bases and J by 0 bases; unmatched bases: 4. CDR3 amino acids: CASSQDSGTNSYNEQFF. The DNA for the CDR3 is TGTGCCAGCAGCCAAGATAGCGGGACTAACTCCTACAATGAGCAGTTCTTC.

The chain uses TRBV4-1 and TRBJ2-5; 9 bases match TRBD1. J was trimmed by 7 bases and V by 2 bases; bases with no gene match: 8. The CDR3 contains 15 residues. Germline CDR1 and CDR2: MGHRA and YSYEKL. The CDR3 DNA sequence: TGCGCCAGCAGCCAACCGGGGACAGGGATGAGGACCCAGTACTTC. It is translated as CASSQPGTGMRTQYF.

This clone has only a few counts. The chain carries TRBV6-7 and TRBJ2-2; weak D call: TRBD2 (5 bases). TRBV6-7 is flagged as an ORF with uncertain function. The ends were cut back, 0 bases at V and 5 bases at J, with 16 bases in the middle. This CDR3 is 17 amino acids long. CDR3 sequence reads: CASSYSRTGWDTGELFF. The CDR3 nucleotides are TGTGCCAGCAGTTACTCCCGGACTGGTTGGGATACCGGGGAGCTGTTTTTT.

The V call is TRBV7-9, the J call TRBJ2-2, with TRBD2 matching over 13 bases. CDR1 is SEHNR, CDR2 FQNEAQ, per germline (reference sequence). V lost 1 base, J lost 3 bases, and 8 bases stayed unmatched. The CDR3 is made up of 19 amino acids. CDR3 sequence reads: CASSLEVGLAGFDTGELFF. The CDR3 coding sequence is TGTGCCAGCAGCTTAGAAGTGGGACTAGCGGGATTCGACACCGGGGAGCTGTTTTTT. Variable domain in full (rest from reference TRBV7-9 and TRBJ2-2): DTGVSQNPRHKITKRGQNVTFRCDPISEHNRLYWYRQTLGQGPEFLTYFQNEAQLEKSRLLSDRFSAERPKGSFSTLEIQRTEQGDSAMYLCASSLEVGLAGFDTGELFFGEGSRLTVL.

CDR3 amino acids: CASSKPGGTTETQYF. As DNA, the CDR3 is TGTGCCAGCAGCAAGCCAGGGGGCACTACGGAGACCCAGTACTTC. J is TRBJ2-5 and V is TRBV11-2; 8 nucleotides match TRBD1. The V gene's germline CDR1 is SGHAT and CDR2 FQNNGV. V lost 5 bases to trimming and J lost 5 bases; unmatched junction nucleotides: 10. The CDR3 is 15 residues long. The variable domain in full, completed from reference TRBV11-2 and TRBJ2-5, reads EAGVAQSPRYKIIEKRQSVAFWCNPISGHATLYWYQQILGQGPKLLIQFQNNGVVDDSQLPKDRFSAERLKGVDSTLKIQPAKLEDSAVYLCASSKPGGTTETQYFGPGTRLLVL.